This T cell receptor (beta chain) was documented in a study of prognosis after radiotherapy for stage I lung cancer. The authors amplified TCR beta CDR3 from genomic DNA using two-round multiplex PCR. Used in first-round PCR were primers specific to each TRBV and TRBJ gene. TCRdb re-analysed the multiplex PCR reads in MiXCR, keeping a single row per CDR3 protein. The sample lists roughly 15,000 distinct CDR3 sequences; about 17% were seen once. On two occasions, one at each of two time points, 6 to 6.5 milliliters of peripheral blood were drawn. The sample holds many counts of this clonotype. V was cut by 3 bases and J by 2 bases, with 8 bases left in between. Germline V CDR1 and CDR2: MNHEY, SVGAGI. CDR3 length: 13 residues.

The V gene is TRBV6-5, the J gene TRBJ2-7, with D perhaps TRBD1 or TRBD2 (6 bases each). The sample consisted of PBMCs, taken before or after stereotactic body radiation therapy (not recorded which). This clonotype originated in a donor aged 50 or older with non-small cell lung cancer. In DNA, the CDR3 is TGTGCCAGCAGTTATGGGGGGCCCTACGAGCAGTACGTC. Amino acids: CASSYGGPYEQYV.